Sequencing of this T cell receptor (beta chain) was carried out in a study of shared clonotypes between healthy human individuals. CD8 cells classed as naive were CD45RO-negative and positively selected for CCR7, excluding terminally differentiated effector memory CD45RA+ cells. V dropped 5 bases and J dropped 4; count of bases not matched to a gene: 7. The germline V gene encodes CDR1 SGHNT and CDR2 YYREEE (reference sequence). This CDR3 has 14 residues. Clones were sequenced by immunoSEQ multiplex PCR, and TCRdb holds only the in-frame ones, with some missing. The sample yields 2 million or so clones, approximately 94% seen once.

The chain carries TRBV5-4 and TRBJ1-1, with TRBD1 matching 8 bases. The sequence was obtained from a man younger than 35 in good health. Sequenced sample: naive CD8+ T cells sorted from blood. CDR3 loop: CASRLQGGSTEAFF. The CDR3 nucleotides are TGTGCCAGCAGGTTACAGGGGGGAAGCACTGAAGCTTTCTTT.